This T cell receptor (beta chain) was sequenced during a study of cytomegalovirus exposure and HLA in healthy donors. This cohort consisted of healthy bone marrow donors. Notes on the study in general: What a later analysis reportedly showed was that an Asian-associated ancestry cluster had fewer N-insertions than the roughly 700-donor mean. The study designated about 180 TCR beta chains cytomegalovirus-associated.

There are 16 residues in the CDR3. Germline-derived CDR1 and CDR2 are SEHNR and FQNEAQ (reference sequence). The V gene end was trimmed by 5 bases and the J gene end by 0 bases; junction bases not matched to a gene: 8. With respect to this clone: Its antigen is unidentified.

13 Jbeta primers and 60 Vbeta primers were used for the PCR. Assay used: immunoSEQ multiplex PCR; TCRdb lists only in-frame clones, some missing. The data contain under 200,000 clones, approximately 86% of them seen just once; the ten biggest clones take up roughly 0.32%. This receptor was taken from a woman aged 25-40 years in good health and CMV-seronegative. The chain couples TRBV7-9 to TRBJ2-5; 8 nucleotides match TRBD1. The specimen was PBMCs. This CDR3 reads CASSTGQGWDQETQYF. For the CDR3, the DNA is TGTGCCAGCAGCACCGGACAGGGATGGGACCAAGAGACCCAGTACTTC. Complete variable domain (other parts from reference TRBV7-9 and TRBJ2-5): DTGVSQNPRHKITKRGQNVTFRCDPISEHNRLYWYRQTLGQGPEFLTYFQNEAQLEKSRLLSDRFSAERPKGSFSTLEIQRTEQGDSAMYLCASSTGQGWDQETQYFGPGTRLLVL.